The clone carrying this TCR beta chain was detected a few times. Its antigen is unidentified. A single record per CDR3 protein comes from TCRdb applying MiXCR to the reads. This table holds roughly 730,000 distinct CDR3 sequences, around 32% found once. This specimen belongs to a study of T cell repertoires in cytomegalovirus infection. Looking at the study overall: Researchers turned to recently identified HLA-C-restricted CMV epitopes as well as well-studied HLA-B-restricted ones. CMV infection plus the matching HLA type was flagged by public TCR beta signatures.

Germline CDR1 and CDR2: LNHNV and YYDKDF (reference sequence). The CDR3 is made up of 15 amino acids. The V and J ends lost 0 bases and 5 bases respectively, with 12 bases between them. Overall study findings and caveats: Within the response measured ex vivo, HLA-C-restricted CMV-specific TCR beta clonotypes were dominant.

J is TRBJ2-3 and V is TRBV15; possibly TRBD2 for D (6 bases). The sequence was collected from a human donor in good health (CMV status not recorded). Some clones in this sample may be carry-over from other donors' samples. This specimen consisted of cultured PBMCs, obtained from culture after CMV antigen stimulation. CDR3: CATSRERGLVDTQYF. The CDR3 nucleotides are TGTGCCACCAGCAGAGAACGGGGGTTGGTAGATACGCAGTATTTT. The whole variable domain, filled in from reference TRBV15 and TRBJ2-3, reads DAMVIQNPRYQVTQFGKPVTLSCSQTLNHNVMYWYQQKSSQAPKLLFHYYDKDFNNEADTPDNFQSRRPNTSFCFLDIRSPGLGDTAMYLCATSRERGLVDTQYFGPGTRLTVL.